Included here is one TCR beta chain sequence, with context. The antigen remains unidentified. The CDR3 has 11 amino acids. Germline V gives CDR1 SGHTA, CDR2 FQGNSA. The V end was cut by 4 bases, the J end by 6 bases, with 7 bases between. This sample was included in a study of graft-versus-host responses after intestinal transplantation. Sequencing used immunoSEQ multiplex PCR; TCRdb keeps in-frame clones, though not all of them. The sample lists under 150,000 clones; 90% to 95% were seen once. Sequenced material: unstimulated CD4+ T cells sorted from spleen or lymph node cells, taken before intestinal transplant. This receptor was taken from a human donor who received an intestinal transplant. The chain carries TRBV7-2 and TRBJ2-7; D not certain. This CDR3 is CASSSDTEQYF. The CDR3, as DNA: TGTGCCAGCAGCTCCGACACCGAGCAGTACTTC.